A single sample gave rise to the 28 T cell receptor beta chains below, sequenced in a study of T cells in Graves' hyperthyroidism and ophthalmopathy. Amplified TCR beta CDR3 regions derived from RNA transcripts. The HTBI primer set drove a first-round RT-PCR of the TCR CDR3. A single record per CDR3 protein comes from TCRdb applying MiXCR to the multiplex PCR reads. The profile shows 600,000 or so distinct CDR3 sequences, about 14% of them singletons. Sequencing was done on a sample of blood. These receptors came from a woman aged 18-30 years with Graves' ophthalmopathy.

V is TRBV27 and J is TRBJ2-5, with D uncertain. The CDR3 loop spans 13 amino acids. Germline loops: CDR1 MNHEY, CDR2 SMNVEV (reference sequence). V was shortened by 6 bases and J by 1 base, with 9 bases between the two germline ends. CDR3: CASRGWSQETQYF. For the CDR3, the DNA is TGTGCCAGCAGGGGGTGGTCCCAAGAGACCCAGTACTTC.

This clonotype was recorded many times. The CDR3 bases are TGTGCCACCAGTGACTCCGGGACTAGCCCCTACAATGAGCAGTTCTTC. It is translated as CATSDSGTSPYNEQFF. V and J are TRBV24-1 and TRBJ2-1; 9 nucleotides agree with TRBD2. The length of the CDR3 is 16 residues. V shed 4 bases and J 2 bases; nucleotides not matched to a gene: 5. Germline lookup yields CDR1 KGHDR and CDR2 SFDVKD.

The sample holds many counts of this clonotype. CDR3 bases: TGCAGTGCTAGGAGCACTTTAGCGGAACTCTACGAGCAGTACTTC. Translating it yields CSARSTLAELYEQYF. The chain couples TRBV20-1 to TRBJ2-7; a possible D gene is TRBD2 (6 bases). There are 15 residues in the CDR3. From germline, CDR1 is DFQATT and CDR2 SNEGSKA (reference sequence). V was cut by 3 bases and J by 3 bases, with 18 bases left in between.

The chain joins TRBV6-1 to TRBJ1-1; 10 bases match TRBD1. CDR3 length: 16 residues. The V and J ends lost 0 bases and 8 bases, in that order; junction bases with no gene match: 9. CDR1 and CDR2 from the germline V gene are MNHNS and SASEGT. The CDR3 nucleotides are TGTGCCAGCAGTGAAGCGAAGGGACAGGGGCGACCCGAAGCTTTCTTT. As protein: CASSEAKGQGRPEAFF.

There are a few counts of this clonotype. This chain uses TRBV5-1 with TRBJ1-6; D unclear. The V end was cut by 4 bases, the J end by 9 bases, with 11 bases between. This CDR3 is built from 13 residues. The germline CDR1 and CDR2 sequences are SGHRS and YFSETQ. The CDR3 reads CASSPDEASPLHF. DNA of the CDR3: TGCGCCAGCAGCCCCGACGAAGCTTCACCCCTCCACTTT. The complete variable domain, with remaining parts taken from reference TRBV5-1 and TRBJ1-6, reads KAGVTQTPRYLIKTRGQQVTLSCSPISGHRSVSWYQQTPGQGLQFLFEYFSETQRNKGNFPGRFSGRQFSNSRSEMNVSTLELGDSALYLCASSPDEASPLHFGNGTRLTVT.

This clonotype was counted a few times. The rearrangement joins TRBV9 to TRBJ2-2; 7 nucleotides agree with TRBD1. The CDR3 length is 17 residues. Trimming at V came to 4 bases and at J to 1 base, leaving 10 bases not matched to a gene. From germline, CDR1 is SGDLS and CDR2 YYNGEE. DNA of the CDR3: TGTGCCAGCAGCCTACGTCTGGGACAGATGAACACCGGGGAGCTGTTTTTT. Encoded protein: CASSLRLGQMNTGELFF.

This clonotype was found many times. An end of the junction differs from the germline gene, which may be a read error. The chain links TRBV5-1 to TRBJ1-5, with a possible D match to TRBD1 (6 bases). From germline, CDR1 is SGHRS and CDR2 YFSETQ. CDR3 length: 14 residues. In DNA form, the CDR3 reads TGTGCCAGCAGCTTGGAAGGGGGTAATCAGCCCCAGCATTTT. Its translation: CASSLEGGNQPQHF.

Concerning this clonotype: This may be a read error: a much more frequent sequence differs by one nucleotide. This chain connects TRBV6-5 to TRBJ2-5; 9 bases fit TRBD1. Trimming removed 4 bases from V and 9 bases from J; junction bases left unmatched: 12. The CDR3 runs 15 residues. Germline values: CDR1 MNHEY, CDR2 SVGAGI. CDR3 nucleotide sequence: TGTGCCAGCAGTTCGCCGGGACAGGGCGTGGAGGCCCAGTACTTC. This sequence encodes CASSSPGQGVEAQYF.

This clonotype was seen ten or more times. The V and J genes are TRBV28 and TRBJ2-3; TRBD2 agrees at 14 bases. Germline V gives CDR1 MDHEN, CDR2 SYDVKM. CDR3 length: 19 residues. Trimming at V came to 2 bases and at J to 2 bases, leaving 9 bases not matched to a gene. This CDR3 is CASSLGLAGGSDFTDTQYF. CDR3 nucleotides: TGTGCCAGCAGTTTAGGACTAGCGGGAGGTTCGGACTTCACAGATACGCAGTATTTT.

A few counts support this clonotype. The J gene is TRBJ2-5, the V gene TRBV6-1, with TRBD2 matching over 11 bases. Germline V gives CDR1 MNHNS, CDR2 SASEGT. This CDR3 has 17 amino acids. Losses at the gene ends were 0 bases for V and 2 bases for J; bases not matched to a gene: 5. This chain's CDR3 is CASSEAGGLAEQETQYF. The CDR3 DNA reads TGTGCCAGCAGTGAAGCAGGGGGACTAGCGGAACAAGAGACCCAGTACTTC.

There are many counts of this clonotype. The rearrangement joins TRBV2 to TRBJ1-4, with D maybe TRBD1 (5 bases). The CDR3 loop spans 12 amino acids. Germline V gene data show CDR1 as SNHLY and CDR2 as FYNNEI. The V end was cut by 7 bases, the J end by 7 bases, with 10 bases between. The CDR3 protein is CASTPGSEKLFF. The CDR3 DNA reads as TGTGCCAGCACCCCAGGGAGTGAAAAACTGTTTTTT.

This clonotype occurred once. The J gene is TRBJ2-3, the V gene TRBV7-3, with TRBD2 identical over 14 bases. J gave up 3 bases and V 5 bases, and 7 bases lay outside the gene matches. The germline CDR1 and CDR2 sequences are SGHTA and FQGTGA. CDR3 length: 17 amino acids. The CDR3 coding sequence is TGTGCCAGCAGCCCCCGGCGGACTAGCGGGGGGACAGATACGCAGTATTTT. This codes for CASSPRRTSGGTDTQYF.

At least ten counts were recorded for this clonotype. The CDR3 is CASTLTGMNEQFF. Written as DNA, the CDR3 is TGTGCCAGCACCCTGACAGGGATGAATGAGCAGTTCTTC. The rearrangement joins TRBV27 to TRBJ2-1, with 7 bases aligning to TRBD1. With V trimmed by 7 bases and J by 7 bases, 7 bases remained unmatched. Germline lookup yields CDR1 MNHEY and CDR2 SMNVEV (reference sequence). This CDR3 comprises 13 residues.

The sample holds many counts of this clonotype. This chain joins TRBV12-3 or TRBV12-4 and TRBJ1-4; D unclear. V was cut by 6 bases and J by 5 bases, with 10 bases left in between. The length of the CDR3 is 13 residues. CDR3 in amino acids: CASSLTENEKLFF. In nucleotides, the CDR3 is TGTGCCAGCAGCCTTACAGAAAATGAAAAACTGTTTTTT.

Comment on this clonotype: Given a much more abundant clone one base away, this may be a read error. The chain combines TRBV6-1 with TRBJ2-7; 9 nucleotides line up with TRBD2. The J call may not be correct, given that the DNA end is closer to TRBJ2-1. From germline, CDR1 is MNHNS and CDR2 SASEGT. The CDR3 runs 14 residues. CDR3 bases: TGTGCCAGCTCGCAGCGGGAGGTCGCCTACGAGCAGTTCTTC. Translating it yields CASSQREVAYEQFF.

This clonotype has at least ten counts. V gene TRBV30 combines with J gene TRBJ1-5, with a possible D match to TRBD1 (5 bases). V gave up 3 bases and J gave up 1 base, with 10 bases separating them. Germline V gives CDR1 GTSNPN, CDR2 SVGIG (reference sequence). The CDR3 has 14 amino acids. As DNA, the CDR3 is TGTGCCTGGAGCGGACAATTAAGCAATCAGCCCCAGCATTTT. Protein: CAWSGQLSNQPQHF.

This clonotype was found many times. This sequence joins TRBV5-1 and TRBJ2-7, with 11 bases that match TRBD2. Looked up from germline, CDR1 is SGHRS and CDR2 is YFSETQ. The CDR3 extends over 15 amino acids. Trimming at V came to 2 bases and at J to 4 bases, leaving 5 bases not matched to a gene. The DNA for the CDR3 is TGCGCCAGCAGCTTCACGGGACTAGCGGCATACGAGCAGTACTTC. It codes for CASSFTGLAAYEQYF.

As concerns this clonotype: This may be a read error: a much more frequent sequence differs by one nucleotide. V gene TRBV29-1 combines with J gene TRBJ2-1; D might be TRBD1 or TRBD2, each matching 6 bases. The CDR3 runs to 15 residues. Germline values: CDR1 SQVTM, CDR2 ANQGSEA. CDR3 DNA: TGCAGCGTTGTAGGGGGGAGAGTCTCCTGCAATGAGCAGTTCTTC. This translates into CSVVGGRVSCNEQFF.

V and J are TRBV18 and TRBJ2-1; D is ambiguous. The CDR3 has 17 residues. The germline CDR1 and CDR2 sequences are KGHSH and LQKENI. V was trimmed by 0 bases and J by 2 bases, leaving 14 bases between them. As DNA, the CDR3 is TGTGCCAGCTCACCACCGATCGGGTTTCACCCCTACAATGAGCAGTTCTTC. Protein product: CASSPPIGFHPYNEQFF.

This rearrangement joins TRBV4-1 to TRBJ2-1, with 9 bases lining up with TRBD1. The V gene's germline CDR1 is MGHRA and CDR2 YSYEKL. J gave up 6 bases and V 7 bases, and 7 bases lay outside the gene matches. This CDR3 spans 14 amino acids. The CDR3 reads CASKPTGGFNEQFF. The CDR3 DNA is TGCGCCAGCAAACCTACAGGGGGCTTCAATGAGCAGTTCTTC.

This clonotype appeared many times. V gene TRBV20-1 combines with J gene TRBJ2-7; D might be TRBD1 or TRBD2, each matching 5 bases. CDR3 length equals 14 residues. The germline V gene has CDR1 DFQATT and CDR2 SNEGSKA (reference sequence). Trimming took off 6 bases at V and 6 bases at J, with 21 bases between the two ends. The CDR3 region is CSAVSAWGRGEQYF. CDR3 DNA sequence: TGCAGTGCCGTTTCGGCCTGGGGACGGGGCGAGCAGTACTTC.

This clonotype was observed many times. The chain uses TRBV10-3 and TRBJ2-3; no reliable D call. The CDR3 sequence is 18 residues long. V was clipped by 0 bases and J by 2 bases, with 18 bases between them. The germline gives CDR1 ENHRY, CDR2 SYGVKD. The CDR3 DNA reads TGTGCCATCAGTGAGTCGAATGGGTGGGCTGCCCACACAGATACGCAGTATTTT. This encodes CAISESNGWAAHTDTQYF.

This clonotype was counted ten times or more. This chain links TRBV7-2 with TRBJ1-4; D may be TRBD1 (5 bases). Trimming cost V 5 bases and J 7 bases, with 17 bases left between them. This CDR3 spans 15 amino acids. The germline gives CDR1 SGHTA, CDR2 FQGNSA. This CDR3 is CASSPVGGGLEKLFF. The CDR3 region has the DNA TGTGCCAGCAGCCCGGTGGGGGGAGGACTTGAAAAACTGTTTTTT.

This clonotype was detected many times. The CDR3: CASSLGDPQRSGNTIYF. The CDR3, as DNA: TGTGCCAGCAGCTTAGGGGACCCTCAGCGGTCCGGAAACACCATATATTTT. The chain employs TRBV7-8 and TRBJ1-3; tentative D call: TRBD1 (5 bases). Germline V gives CDR1 SGHVS, CDR2 FQNEAQ. The CDR3 consists of 17 residues. Trimming took 1 base from V and 4 from J, leaving 17 bases between them.

V usage is TRBV20-1 and J usage is TRBJ2-7; D gene uncertain. Trimming pared 2 bases from V and 7 bases from J, leaving 24 bases between. The CDR3 is made up of 16 amino acids. Germline assignment: CDR1 DFQATT and CDR2 SNEGSKA (reference sequence). The CDR3 sequence is CSARSTTLSLRSEQYF. CDR3 in DNA: TGCAGTGCTAGAAGCACTACCCTCTCCCTGAGGAGTGAGCAGTACTTC.

CDR3 DNA sequence: TGTGCCAGCAGCCAAGATAGGGCGGGAGGGCCATACAATGAGCAGTTCTTC. Translated, it gives CASSQDRAGGPYNEQFF. This rearrangement joins TRBV14 to TRBJ2-1, with 9 bases lining up with TRBD2. This CDR3 has 17 residues. The germline CDR1 and CDR2 sequences are SGHDN and FVKESK. J gave up 4 bases and V 0 bases, and 7 bases lay outside the gene matches. Full variable domain (rest looked up from reference TRBV14 and TRBJ2-1): EAGVTQFPSHSVIEKGQTVTLRCDPISGHDNLYWYRRVMGKEIKFLLHFVKESKQDESGMPNNRFLAERTGGTYSTLKVQPAELEDSGVYFCASSQDRAGGPYNEQFFGPGTRLTVL.

The chain links TRBV3-1 to TRBJ1-1, with D uncertain. CDR1 and CDR2 (germline): LGHDT, YNNKEL (reference sequence). V was shortened by 3 bases and J by 2 bases, with 7 bases between the two germline ends. This CDR3 has 13 residues. DNA of the CDR3: TGTGCCAGCAGCCAGACAAGTAACACTGAAGCTTTCTTT. This encodes CASSQTSNTEAFF.

This clonotype was found a few times. The chain carries TRBV20-1 and TRBJ1-5; D ambiguous. Germline values: CDR1 DFQATT, CDR2 SNEGSKA (reference sequence). This CDR3 is built from 14 residues. V dropped 0 bases and J dropped 6 bases, with 12 bases sitting between them. The DNA for the CDR3 is TGCAGTGCTAGAGATATCGGTGGACTTCAGCCCCAGCATTTT. Its protein is CSARDIGGLQPQHF.